The 18 T cell receptor beta chains presented below share a single source sample, sequenced in a study of blood T cell repertoires in COVID-19 (dated by TCRdb to the early 2020s). Libraries came from the immunoSEQ multiplex PCR assay. Here the immuneACCESS table is served through TCRdb, limited to in-frame sequences with V and J called. Missing clones are a known gap in these copies; in checked studies unresolved V genes cover under half, and the rest lacks a known reason. The sample includes tens of thousands of clones, with roughly four fifths observed a single time. Of the sample, about 15% falls within the top ten clones. The sample taken for sequencing was peripheral blood. The receptors shown here come from a man aged 80 or over with acute or convalescent COVID-19.

This clone was observed a few times. The rearrangement joins TRBV5-1 to TRBJ1-1; D unresolved. The CDR3 is 13 amino acids. Germline lookup yields CDR1 SGHRS and CDR2 YFSETQ. The V end was cut by 3 bases, the J end by 1 base, with 7 bases between. The chain's CDR3 is CASSYEGNTEAFF. CDR3 sequence (DNA): TGCGCCAGCAGCTATGAGGGGAACACTGAAGCTTTCTTT.

The rearrangement links TRBV5-1 to TRBJ2-3; 15 nucleotides match TRBD2. Germline V gene sequence: CDR1 SGHRS, CDR2 YFSETQ. The CDR3 length is 19 residues. V gave up 3 bases and J gave up 2 bases; unmatched junction bases: 10. This CDR3 reads CASSSVGLAGGTVTDTQYF. CDR3 DNA sequence: TGCGCCAGCAGCTCCGTTGGACTAGCGGGGGGGACGGTCACAGATACGCAGTATTTT.

This sequence joins TRBV11-2 and TRBJ2-4, with 14 bases that match TRBD2. V gave up 5 bases and J gave up 0 bases; unmatched junction bases: 6. CDR1 SGHAT and CDR2 FQNNGV come from the germline V gene. This CDR3 has 18 residues. CDR3 bases: TGTGCCAGCAGCCCCGCGGGACTAGCGGGGGTAGCCAAAAACATTCAGTACTTC. Amino acid sequence: CASSPAGLAGVAKNIQYF.

The V call is TRBV21-1, the J call TRBJ1-5; TRBD1, as called in the table, went unchecked against the DNA. TRBV21-1 is a recognized pseudogene. The CDR3 spans 18 residues. The CDR3 bases are TGTGCCAGGAAACCCGGACAGGGCTTTTTTAGGAGCAATCAGCCCCAGCATTTT. Translation gives CARKPGQGFFRSNQPQHF.

J is TRBJ2-3 and V is TRBV9; no firm D call. CDR1 and CDR2 (germline): SGDLS, YYNGEE. Trimming removed 4 bases from V and 2 bases from J, with 11 bases in between. There are 14 residues in the CDR3. CDR3 DNA sequence: TGTGCCAGCAGCCCCACAGCCGACACAGATACGCAGTATTTT. This codes for CASSPTADTDTQYF.

This chain links TRBV3-1 (or the pseudogene TRBV3-2) with TRBJ1-2; tentative D call: TRBD1 (6 bases). Trimming shortened V by 3 bases and J by 8 bases, and 25 bases separated the two germline ends. In germline, CDR1 is LGHDT, CDR2 YNNKEL (reference sequence). CDR3 length: 17 residues. CDR3 region: CASSHRAGQSGLRGYTF. In DNA, the CDR3 is TGTGCCAGCAGCCATCGCGCCGGACAGTCCGGGCTTAGGGGCTACACCTTC.

V gene TRBV9 combines with J gene TRBJ2-5; TRBD1 might be the D (5 bases). The CDR3 spans 15 residues. CDR1 and CDR2 (germline): SGDLS, YYNGEE. V was cut by 0 bases and J by 1 base, with 10 bases left in between. The CDR3 protein is CASSVASGIQETQYF. The CDR3 region has the DNA TGTGCCAGCAGCGTAGCTTCAGGGATCCAAGAGACCCAGTACTTC.

The rearrangement links TRBV2 to TRBJ2-7, with 11 bases matching TRBD1. CDR3 size: 14 residues. J lost 4 bases, V lost 8 bases, and 7 bases had no gene match. The germline V gene encodes CDR1 SNHLY and CDR2 FYNNEI. The CDR3 is CASSTGTGGYEQYF. The CDR3 DNA reads as TGTGCCAGCTCTACCGGGACAGGGGGATACGAGCAGTACTTC.

This chain joins TRBV6-5 and TRBJ2-7; tentatively, D is TRBD1 (6 bases). Germline V gene sequence: CDR1 MNHEY, CDR2 SVGAGI. With 5 bases removed from V and 5 bases from J, the gap between germline ends came to 16 bases. This CDR3 is 14 amino acids long. The CDR3: CASSKRRGGHEQYF. The CDR3 DNA reads TGTGCCAGCAGTAAACGCAGGGGTGGCCACGAGCAGTACTTC.

The chain uses TRBV29-1 and TRBJ2-1, with a weak D call TRBD2 (6 bases). V gave up 4 bases and J gave up 0 bases, with 13 bases separating them. The CDR3 contains 15 residues. In germline, CDR1 is SQVTM, CDR2 ANQGSEA. This CDR3 is CSVVGGGSSYNEQFF. Here the CDR3 DNA reads TGCAGCGTTGTTGGTGGGGGGAGCTCCTACAATGAGCAGTTCTTC.

The J gene is TRBJ2-1, the V gene TRBV5-1; 10 positions match TRBD2. From germline, CDR1 is SGHRS and CDR2 YFSETQ. The CDR3 length is 15 residues. With 3 bases clipped from V and 9 bases from J, the junction kept 9 bases outside the gene matches. CDR3 sequence (DNA): TGCGCCAGCAGCTCCGGGACTAGCGTCCCTGGTGAGCAGTTCTTC. Encoded protein: CASSSGTSVPGEQFF. The full variable domain, rest sourced from reference TRBV5-1 and TRBJ2-1, is KAGVTQTPRYLIKTRGQQVTLSCSPISGHRSVSWYQQTPGQGLQFLFEYFSETQRNKGNFPGRFSGRQFSNSRSEMNVSTLELGDSALYLCASSSGTSVPGEQFFGPGTRLTVL.

This clone occurred a few times. The J gene is TRBJ1-2, the V gene TRBV5-1, with 9 bases identical to TRBD1. CDR3 length: 16 amino acids. CDR1 is SGHRS, CDR2 YFSETQ, per germline. The V and J ends lost 4 bases and 4 bases, in that order; junction bases with no gene match: 11. CDR3 nucleotides: TGCGCCAGCAGCAGATACCCGGACAGGGGCGGCTATGGCTACACCTTC. It specifies CASSRYPDRGGYGYTF.

The genes are TRBV19 and TRBJ2-5; D perhaps matches TRBD1 (6 bases). V dropped 6 bases and J dropped 2 bases, with 13 bases sitting between them. The V gene's germline CDR1 is LNHDA and CDR2 SQIVND (reference sequence). The CDR3 is 14 residues long. The CDR3 protein is CASSPTGIQETQYF. CDR3 DNA: TGTGCCAGTAGCCCGACAGGAATACAAGAGACCCAGTACTTC.

The V gene is TRBV7-9, the J gene TRBJ2-2; a weak D match, TRBD2 (5 bases). CDR3 size: 15 residues. V was cut by 7 bases and J by 4 bases, with 16 bases left in between. Germline V lookup: CDR1 SEHNR, CDR2 FQNEAQ (reference sequence). Written as DNA, the CDR3 is TGTGCCAGCACCACGGGTCGGGAACCCACCGGGGAGCTGTTTTTT. Its protein is CASTTGREPTGELFF.

This clone came up a few times. The genes are TRBV7-9 and TRBJ1-2; no firm D call. V was shortened by 5 bases and J by 0 bases, with 4 bases between the two germline ends. Per germline, CDR1 SEHNR and CDR2 FQNEAQ (reference sequence). CDR3 length equals 12 residues. DNA of the CDR3: TGTGCCAGCAGCACACCTAACTATGGCTACACCTTC. This encodes CASSTPNYGYTF.

This rearrangement joins TRBV3-1 (or the pseudogene TRBV3-2) to TRBJ1-2; the D is unclear. The CDR3 extends over 14 amino acids. V lost 1 base to trimming and J lost 4 bases, with 10 bases between them. CDR1 and CDR2 (germline): LGHDT, YNNKEL (reference sequence). CDR3 protein: CASSQGGVRYGYTF. In DNA form, the CDR3 reads TGTGCCAGCAGCCAAGGCGGCGTGCGCTATGGCTACACCTTC.

This clone was seen just once. The V and J genes are TRBV11-2 and TRBJ1-2, with a tentative D call TRBD1 (6 bases). CDR1 and CDR2 (germline): SGHAT, FQNNGV. The CDR3 covers 13 residues. Trimming removed 4 bases from V and 7 bases from J, with 13 bases in between. The CDR3 reads CASSSTDRSGYTF. CDR3 DNA: TGTGCCAGCAGCTCTACTGACAGGTCTGGCTACACCTTC.

This chain joins TRBV30 and TRBJ1-2; D may be TRBD1 (6 bases). V was pared by 0 bases and J by 7 bases, with 9 bases between. There are 12 residues in the CDR3. Germline V lookup: CDR1 GTSNPN, CDR2 SVGIG (reference sequence). CDR3 DNA sequence: TGTGCCTGGAGTGTGGGGGCCGCTGGCTACACCTTC. Its translation is CAWSVGAAGYTF.